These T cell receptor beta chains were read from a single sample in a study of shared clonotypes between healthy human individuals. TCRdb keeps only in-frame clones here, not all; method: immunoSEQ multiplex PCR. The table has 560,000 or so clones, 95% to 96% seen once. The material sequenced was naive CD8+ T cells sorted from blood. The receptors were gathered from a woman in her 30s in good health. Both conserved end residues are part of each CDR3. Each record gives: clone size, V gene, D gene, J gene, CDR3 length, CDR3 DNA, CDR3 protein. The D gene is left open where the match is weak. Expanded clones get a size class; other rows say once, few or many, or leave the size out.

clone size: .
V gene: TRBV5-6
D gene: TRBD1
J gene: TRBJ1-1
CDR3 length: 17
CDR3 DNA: TGTGCCAGCAGCAGCCGGGACAGGGCCTTGTTTCGCACTGAAGCTTTCTTT
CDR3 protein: CASSSRDRALFRTEAFF

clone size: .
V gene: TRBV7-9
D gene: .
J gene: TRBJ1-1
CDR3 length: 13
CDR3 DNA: TGTGCCAGCAGCTTCACAGGAAGCGCTGAAGCTTTCTTT
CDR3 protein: CASSFTGSAEAFF

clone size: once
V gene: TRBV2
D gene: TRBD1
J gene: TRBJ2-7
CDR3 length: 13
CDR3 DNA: TGTGCCAGCAGGGACAGGGGATCCTACGAGCAGTACTTC
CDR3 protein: CASRDRGSYEQYF

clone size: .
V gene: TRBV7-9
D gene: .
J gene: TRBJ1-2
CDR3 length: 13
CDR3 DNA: TGTGCCAGCGCGAGCCCGGATAGCTATGGCTACACCTTC
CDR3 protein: CASASPDSYGYTF

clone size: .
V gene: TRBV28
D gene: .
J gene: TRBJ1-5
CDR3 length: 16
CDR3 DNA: TGTGCCAGCAGTTATGTCGTTGGTGAGGGCAATCAGCCCCAGCATTTT
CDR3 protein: CASSYVVGEGNQPQHF

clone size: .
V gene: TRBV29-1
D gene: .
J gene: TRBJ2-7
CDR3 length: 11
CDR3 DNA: TGCAGCGTTGTAGCGGTGGACGAGCAGTACTTC
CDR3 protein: CSVVAVDEQYF

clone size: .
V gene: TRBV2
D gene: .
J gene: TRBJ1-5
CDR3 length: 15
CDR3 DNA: TGTGCCAGCAGTGTGCTTGGTCAGGGAGTACAGCCCCAGCATTTT
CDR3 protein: CASSVLGQGVQPQHF

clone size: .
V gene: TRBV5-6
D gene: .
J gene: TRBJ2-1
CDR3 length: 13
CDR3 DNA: TGTGCCAGCAGCTCAGAACCAGACAATGAGCAGTTCTTC
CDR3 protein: CASSSEPDNEQFF

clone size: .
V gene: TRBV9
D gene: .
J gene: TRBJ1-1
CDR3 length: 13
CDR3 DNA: TGTGCCAGCAGCGTTGGGATTGGCACTGAAGCTTTCTTT
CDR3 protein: CASSVGIGTEAFF

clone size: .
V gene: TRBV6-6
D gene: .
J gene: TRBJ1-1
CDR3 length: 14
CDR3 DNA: TGTGCCAGCAGTTACACTAAGGAGAACACTGAAGCTTTCTTT
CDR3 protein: CASSYTKENTEAFF

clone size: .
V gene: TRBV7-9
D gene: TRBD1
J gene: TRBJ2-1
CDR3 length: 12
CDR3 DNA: TGTGCCAGCAGCTGGACAGGCAATGAGCAGTTCTTC
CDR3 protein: CASSWTGNEQFF

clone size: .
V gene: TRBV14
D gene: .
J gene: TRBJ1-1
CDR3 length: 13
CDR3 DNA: TGTGCCAGCAGCAGCGTTGTGGGGGGCGAAGCTTTCTTT
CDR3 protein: CASSSVVGGEAFF

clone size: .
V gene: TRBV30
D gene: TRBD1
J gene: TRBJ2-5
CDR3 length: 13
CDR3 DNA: TGTGCCTGGAGTGCAGGGGGCCGAGAGACCCAGTACTTC
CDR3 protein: CAWSAGGRETQYF

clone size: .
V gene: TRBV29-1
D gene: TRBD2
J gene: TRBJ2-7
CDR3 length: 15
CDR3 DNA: TGCAGCGTTGAAGACGCCGCGGGAGCGGGACTCGAGCAGTACTTC
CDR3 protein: CSVEDAAGAGLEQYF

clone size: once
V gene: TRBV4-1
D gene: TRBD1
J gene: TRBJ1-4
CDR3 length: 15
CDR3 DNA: TGCGCCAGCAGCCAAGTGACAGGGCCGTATGAAAAACTGTTTTTT
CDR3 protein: CASSQVTGPYEKLFF

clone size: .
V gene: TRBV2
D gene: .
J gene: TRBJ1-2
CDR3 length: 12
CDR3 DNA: TGTGCCAGGGCCCTTGGGTCGGGGCTCGGCGCCTTC
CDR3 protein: CARALGSGLGAF

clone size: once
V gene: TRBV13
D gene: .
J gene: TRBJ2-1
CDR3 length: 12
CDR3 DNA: TGTGCCAGCAGCTTAAGAGACAATGAGCAGTTCTTC
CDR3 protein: CASSLRDNEQFF

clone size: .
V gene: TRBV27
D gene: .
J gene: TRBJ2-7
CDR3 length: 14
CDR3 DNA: TGTGCCAGCAGTTTAAGGGGCCGGACCTACGAGCAGTACTTC
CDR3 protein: CASSLRGRTYEQYF

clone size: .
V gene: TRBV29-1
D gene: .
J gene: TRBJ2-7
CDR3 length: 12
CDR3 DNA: TGCAGCGTCTACGAGGAGGACTACGAGCAGTACTTC
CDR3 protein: CSVYEEDYEQYF

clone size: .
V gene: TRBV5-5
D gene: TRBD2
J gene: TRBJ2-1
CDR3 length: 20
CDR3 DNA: TGTGCCAGCAGCTTGTCTTACTATAGCGGGAGGCCCCCAAAACAGAATGAGCAGTTCTTC
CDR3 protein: CASSLSYYSGRPPKQNEQFF

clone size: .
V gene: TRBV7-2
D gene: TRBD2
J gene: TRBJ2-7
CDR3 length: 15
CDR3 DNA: TGTGCCAGCAGCTTAGCGCAGGGACTAGTTCTCGAGCAGTACTTC
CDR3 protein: CASSLAQGLVLEQYF

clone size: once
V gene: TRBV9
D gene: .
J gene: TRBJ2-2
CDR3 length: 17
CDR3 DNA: TGTGCCAGCAGCGTAGAGCGAGGGAAGGGTTACACCGGGGAGCTGTTTTTT
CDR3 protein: CASSVERGKGYTGELFF

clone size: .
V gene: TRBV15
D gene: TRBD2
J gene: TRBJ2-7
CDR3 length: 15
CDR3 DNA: TGTGCCACCAGCAGGGGACTAGCGGGAGCCTACGAGCAGTACTTC
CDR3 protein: CATSRGLAGAYEQYF

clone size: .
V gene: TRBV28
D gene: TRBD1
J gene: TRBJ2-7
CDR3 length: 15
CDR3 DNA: TGTGCCAGCAGTTTCCCTCGGACAGGGACTTACGAGCAGTACTTC
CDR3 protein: CASSFPRTGTYEQYF

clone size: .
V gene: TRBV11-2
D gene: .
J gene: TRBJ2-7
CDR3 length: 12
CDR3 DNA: TGTGCCAGCAGCTTGGGCTACGACGAGCAGTACTTC
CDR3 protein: CASSLGYDEQYF

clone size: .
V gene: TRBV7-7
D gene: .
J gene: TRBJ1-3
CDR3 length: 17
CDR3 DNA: TGTGCCAGCAGTAAAAACGCGGGGGCAGCTTCTGGAAACACCATATATTTT
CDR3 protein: CASSKNAGAASGNTIYF

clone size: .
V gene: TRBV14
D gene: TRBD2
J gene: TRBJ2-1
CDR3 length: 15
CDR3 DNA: TGTGCCAGCAGCCAGCACAGGGGACTAGCCGATGAGCAGTTCTTC
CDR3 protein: CASSQHRGLADEQFF

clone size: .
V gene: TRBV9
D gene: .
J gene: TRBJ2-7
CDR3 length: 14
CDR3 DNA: TGTGCCAGCAGCGCCAACGCAGGAAACTACGAGCAGTACTTC
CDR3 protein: CASSANAGNYEQYF

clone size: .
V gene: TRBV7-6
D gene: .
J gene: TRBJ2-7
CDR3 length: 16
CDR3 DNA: TGTGCCAGCAGCGGATTAACAGGAACCTCGCCCTACGAGCAGTACTTC
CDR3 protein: CASSGLTGTSPYEQYF

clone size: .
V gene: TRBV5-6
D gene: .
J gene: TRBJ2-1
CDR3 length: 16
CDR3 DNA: TGTGCCAGCACTCCGTCGGGTCCCAAGGGACTCAATGAGCAGTTCTTC
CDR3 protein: CASTPSGPKGLNEQFF

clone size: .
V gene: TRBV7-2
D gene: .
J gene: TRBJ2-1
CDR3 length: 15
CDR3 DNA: TGTGCCAGCAGCTCGGGCCCGAGATCCTACAATGAGCAGTTCTTC
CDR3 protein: CASSSGPRSYNEQFF

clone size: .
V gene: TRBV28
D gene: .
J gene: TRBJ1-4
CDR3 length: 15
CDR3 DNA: TGTGCCAGCACGTTGGAGGGGGCAACTAATGAAAAACTGTTTTTT
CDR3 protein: CASTLEGATNEKLFF

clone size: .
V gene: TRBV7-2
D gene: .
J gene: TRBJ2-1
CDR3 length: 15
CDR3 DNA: TGTGCCAGCAGCTTAATACGGGATATGTACAATGAGCAGTTCTTC
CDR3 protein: CASSLIRDMYNEQFF

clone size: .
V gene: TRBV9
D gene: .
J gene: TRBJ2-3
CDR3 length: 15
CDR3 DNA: TGTGCCAGCAGCGACAGTGGGCGGGTCACAGATACGCAGTATTTT
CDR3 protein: CASSDSGRVTDTQYF

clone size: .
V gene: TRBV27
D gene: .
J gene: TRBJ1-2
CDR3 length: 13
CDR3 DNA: TGTGTCTCCCGCCCAGGGATGGGCTATGGCTACACCTTC
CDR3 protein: CVSRPGMGYGYTF

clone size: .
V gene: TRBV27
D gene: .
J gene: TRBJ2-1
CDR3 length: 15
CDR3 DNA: TGTGCCAGCAGTTTAGTTGGCGGAACCTACAATGAGCAGTTCTTC
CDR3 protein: CASSLVGGTYNEQFF

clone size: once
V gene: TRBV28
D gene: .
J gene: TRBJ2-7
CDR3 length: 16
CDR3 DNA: TGTGCCAGCAGTACCCTGGAGGAACATAAAGCCTACGAGCAGTACTTC
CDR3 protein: CASSTLEEHKAYEQYF

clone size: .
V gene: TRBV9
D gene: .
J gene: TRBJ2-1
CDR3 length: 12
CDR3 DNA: TGTGCCAGCAGCGTAGAAGGCGGTGAGCAGTTCTTC
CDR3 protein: CASSVEGGEQFF